The 25 T cell receptor beta chains in this list originate from one sample, sequenced in a study of blood T cell repertoires in COVID-19. Sequencing was performed with immunoSEQ multiplex PCR; in TCRdb, only in-frame clones are kept and a portion is missing. In the table there are a few hundred thousand clones, roughly nine tenths of which are singletons. Input material: PBMCs or T cells enriched from blood (not recorded which). Receptors originate from a woman in her twenties or thirties who had recovered from COVID-19.

This clone was observed a few times. The gene calls are TRBV2 and TRBJ2-2; tentative D call: TRBD1 (5 bases). CDR1 and CDR2 (germline): SNHLY, FYNNEI. CDR3 length: 13 residues. Trimming removed 4 bases from V and 6 bases from J, with 9 bases in between. The DNA of the CDR3 is TGTGCCAGCAGTGTAGGGGTGTCCGGGGAGCTGTTTTTT. Translating gives CASSVGVSGELFF.

The chain recombines TRBV11-2 with TRBJ2-7; no clear D gene. The CDR3 is made up of 14 amino acids. Trimming cost V 5 bases and J 0 bases, with 11 bases left between them. CDR1 SGHAT and CDR2 FQNNGV come from the germline V gene. The DNA for the CDR3 is TGTGCCAGCAGCACGTTGCGTGGCTCCTACGAGCAGTACTTC. It encodes CASSTLRGSYEQYF.

The rearrangement joins TRBV6-5 to TRBJ2-7, with D maybe TRBD1 (6 bases). V shed 6 bases and J shed 7 bases, with 16 bases lying between them. The CDR3 is made up of 13 amino acids. Germline CDR1 is MNHEY and CDR2 is SVGAGI. The CDR3 coding sequence is TGTGCCAGCAGCTTGGACAGCCTGAGAGAGCAGTACTTC. Amino acid sequence: CASSLDSLREQYF.

The rearrangement uses TRBV5-1 and TRBJ1-5; D unclear. The CDR3 contains 13 residues. CDR1 and CDR2 (germline): SGHRS, YFSETQ. V lost 0 bases to trimming and J lost 3 bases, with 4 bases between them. This chain's CDR3 is CASSLGLNQPQHF. CDR3 sequence (DNA): TGCGCCAGCAGCTTGGGACTCAATCAGCCCCAGCATTTT.

The V call is TRBV29-1, the J call TRBJ1-1, with D tentatively TRBD1 (5 bases). V shed 3 bases and J shed 4 bases, with 15 bases lying between them. Germline values: CDR1 SQVTM, CDR2 ANQGSEA. The CDR3 loop spans 14 amino acids. The CDR3 DNA sequence: TGCAGCGTTGACATCGGGGGGAGTGGCACTGAAGCTTTCTTT. Amino acids: CSVDIGGSGTEAFF.

The J gene is TRBJ2-1, the V gene TRBV5-1, with 11 positions matching TRBD2. This CDR3 has 15 amino acids. J lost 5 bases, V lost 3 bases, and 4 bases had no gene match. Germline loops: CDR1 SGHRS, CDR2 YFSETQ. Here the CDR3 reads CASSYGTSGNNEQFF. The CDR3 DNA follows: TGCGCCAGCAGCTACGGGACTAGCGGAAACAATGAGCAGTTCTTC.

V and J are TRBV10-3 and TRBJ2-5; perhaps TRBD2 as D (7 bases). Per the germline V gene, CDR1 is ENHRY and CDR2 is SYGVKD. The CDR3 has 13 residues. CDR3 nucleotides: TGTGCTACAGGTCGGGGGGCAGGAGAGACCCAGTACTTC. Translating gives CATGRGAGETQYF.

The rearrangement joins TRBV11-2 to TRBJ2-3, with D perhaps TRBD1 (5 bases). There are 15 residues in the CDR3. Germline V gives CDR1 SGHAT, CDR2 FQNNGV. Trimming stripped 5 bases from V and 2 bases from J, with 14 bases between. The CDR3 protein is CASSLGAGSTDTQYF. The DNA for the CDR3 is TGTGCCAGCAGCCTTGGGGCAGGTTCCACAGATACGCAGTATTTT.

The chain joins TRBV7-9 to TRBJ1-2; 7 bases are shared with TRBD1. V shed 5 bases, J shed 4 bases, and the junction held 4 bases outside the gene matches. The CDR3 totals 13 residues. The V gene's germline CDR1 is SEHNR and CDR2 FQNEAQ (reference sequence). This CDR3 reads CASSPRDSYGYTF. CDR3 bases: TGTGCCAGCAGCCCCAGGGACAGCTATGGCTACACCTTC. Using reference TRBV7-9 and TRBJ1-2 for the parts outside the CDR3, the full variable domain is DTGVSQNPRHKITKRGQNVTFRCDPISEHNRLYWYRQTLGQGPEFLTYFQNEAQLEKSRLLSDRFSAERPKGSFSTLEIQRTEQGDSAMYLCASSPRDSYGYTFGSGTRLTVV.

This clone was recorded only once. The chain carries TRBV7-2 and TRBJ2-5, with 7 bases identical to TRBD1. V lost 3 bases, J lost 1 base, and 5 bases stayed unmatched. CDR3 size: 15 residues. Per the germline V gene, CDR1 is SGHTA and CDR2 is FQGNSA. CDR3 nucleotides: TGTGCCAGCAGCTTGGGTGCAGGGGGCCAAGAGACCCAGTACTTC. This encodes CASSLGAGGQETQYF. Full variable domain (missing parts from reference TRBV7-2 and TRBJ2-5): GAGVSQSPSNKVTEKGKDVELRCDPISGHTALYWYRQSLGQGLEFLIYFQGNSAPDKSGLPSDRFSAERTGGSVSTLTIQRTQQEDSAVYLCASSLGAGGQETQYFGPGTRLLVL.

The chain uses TRBV5-1 and TRBJ1-1; TRBD1 might be the D (6 bases). The ends were cut back, 4 bases at V and 2 bases at J, with 9 bases in the middle. Germline CDR1 reads SGHRS; CDR2 reads YFSETQ. There are 13 residues in the CDR3. Here the CDR3 reads CASSKQGNTEAFF. CDR3 nucleotide sequence: TGCGCCAGCAGCAAACAGGGTAACACTGAAGCTTTCTTT.

This clone was counted between two and nine times. The V call is TRBV7-2, the J call TRBJ1-2; D is uncertain. Trimming shortened V by 2 bases and J by 0 bases, and 10 bases separated the two germline ends. From germline, CDR1 is SGHTA and CDR2 FQGNSA. This CDR3 is built from 15 residues. CDR3 nucleotides: TGTGCCAGCAGCTTACGGAGATTTCCTAACTATGGCTACACCTTC. This encodes CASSLRRFPNYGYTF. Combining the CDR3 with reference TRBV7-2 and TRBJ1-2 gives the whole variable domain GAGVSQSPSNKVTEKGKDVELRCDPISGHTALYWYRQSLGQGLEFLIYFQGNSAPDKSGLPSDRFSAERTGGSVSTLTIQRTQQEDSAVYLCASSLRRFPNYGYTFGSGTRLTVV.

The chain's CDR3 is CASSGRGTDTQYF. CDR3 nucleotide sequence: TGTGCCAGCAGCGGGAGGGGCACAGATACGCAGTATTTT. The rearrangement links TRBV25-1 to TRBJ2-3; 8 nucleotides agree with TRBD2. The CDR3 length is 13 residues. Trimming cost V 6 bases and J 1 base; bases outside gene matches: 0. Germline V gene data show CDR1 as MGHDK and CDR2 as SYGVNS.

This clone turned up a few times. The chain uses TRBV30 and TRBJ1-5, with 10 bases aligning to TRBD1. Per germline, CDR1 GTSNPN and CDR2 SVGIG (reference sequence). This CDR3 is 15 amino acids long. V was pared by 1 base and J by 3 bases, with 3 bases of the junction left unmatched. CDR3 DNA sequence: TGTGCCTGGAGTGAGACAGGGGGCCCCAATCAGCCCCAGCATTTT. Protein product: CAWSETGGPNQPQHF.

In its sample, this clone was seen a few times. CDR3 coding DNA: TGTGCCAGCAGCCCGCCCTTCCCGGGGGGGAACACTGAAGCTTTCTTT. It translates to CASSPPFPGGNTEAFF. V gene TRBV7-9 combines with J gene TRBJ1-1; D might be TRBD1 (5 bases). Germline CDR1 and CDR2: SEHNR and FQNEAQ (reference sequence). The length of the CDR3 is 16 residues. The V and J ends lost 5 bases and 1 base respectively, with 17 bases between them.

The V gene is TRBV23-1, the J gene TRBJ2-2; maybe TRBD2 (5 bases). TRBV23-1 is an ORF, and what it does is uncertain. Trimming shortened V by 4 bases and J by 4 bases, and 25 bases separated the two germline ends. CDR3 size: 19 residues. This CDR3 reads CASSLRVVQRPPGTGELFF. In nucleotides, the CDR3 is TGCGCCAGCAGTCTCCGGGTAGTTCAGCGGCCCCCGGGCACCGGGGAGCTGTTTTTT.

This chain links TRBV9 with TRBJ1-2; D ambiguous. The V gene's germline CDR1 is SGDLS and CDR2 YYNGEE. V was pared by 4 bases and J by 7 bases, with 14 bases between. This CDR3 contains 13 residues. The CDR3 region is CASSPDGVVGYTF. The CDR3 nucleotides read TGTGCCAGCAGCCCAGACGGGGTGGTTGGCTACACCTTC.

This clone is a singleton in its sample. The junction shows a germline mismatch at one end, possibly a read error. This chain uses TRBV7-2 with TRBJ2-1; TRBD1 matches at 7 bases. The CDR3 covers 14 residues. Germline assignment: CDR1 SGHTA and CDR2 FQGNSA. The CDR3 DNA reads TGTGCCAGCAGCTATCAGGGGGTCTACAATGAACAGTTCTTC. Encoded protein: CASSYQGVYNEQFF.

The chain is built from TRBV5-8 and TRBJ1-1, with a weak D call TRBD1 (5 bases). Trimming stripped 3 bases from V and 2 bases from J, with 14 bases between. CDR3 length equals 15 residues. CDR1 is SGHTS and CDR2 is YDEGEE in the germline V gene. The CDR3 loop is CASSSGLYLNTEAFF. For the CDR3, the DNA is TGTGCCAGCAGCTCGGGACTCTACTTAAACACTGAAGCTTTCTTT.

This chain links TRBV5-1 with TRBJ2-4; D perhaps matches TRBD2 (6 bases). CDR3 length: 16 residues. Germline CDR1 SGHRS, CDR2 YFSETQ. Trimming removed 4 bases at V and 2 bases at J, with 16 bases between. Here the CDR3 reads CASSVEGSWTKNIQYF. CDR3 nucleotide sequence: TGCGCCAGCAGCGTGGAGGGGTCATGGACCAAAAACATTCAGTACTTC.

The V gene is TRBV7-9, the J gene TRBJ2-7, with a tentative D call TRBD1 (7 bases). Trimming left V 0 bases short and J 1 base short, with 13 bases between. This CDR3 region has 16 residues. The germline CDR1 and CDR2 sequences are SEHNR and FQNEAQ (reference sequence). The CDR3: CASSLAQGGASYEQYF. The CDR3 DNA follows: TGTGCCAGCAGCTTAGCGCAGGGGGGCGCGTCCTACGAGCAGTACTTC.

The V call is TRBV5-8, the J call TRBJ1-6; TRBD1 might be the D (6 bases). The CDR3 length is 13 residues. The V gene's germline CDR1 is SGHTS and CDR2 YDEGEE. Trimming took 5 bases from V and 7 from J, leaving 10 bases between them. In DNA, the CDR3 is TGTGCCAGCAGTCTCAGGGGAAATTCACCCCTCCACTTT. Its protein product is CASSLRGNSPLHF.

J is TRBJ1-3 and V is TRBV5-1; 12 bases match TRBD1. The germline V gene has CDR1 SGHRS and CDR2 YFSETQ. The CDR3 is 16 amino acids. V was pared by 4 bases and J by 8 bases, with 10 bases of the junction left unmatched. CDR3 region: CASSPSGTGGAHTIYF. CDR3 sequence (DNA): TGCGCCAGCAGCCCTTCCGGGACAGGGGGCGCGCACACCATATATTTT.

A single count supports this clone. The chain has TRBV14 and TRBJ1-4, with D possibly matching TRBD1 (6 bases). CDR1 and CDR2 from the germline V gene are SGHDN and FVKESK. Between the trimmed V and J ends, which lost 3 bases and 5 bases, there was a span of 16 bases. The CDR3 extends over 16 amino acids. The CDR3 coding sequence is TGTGCCAGCAGCCACAACCGACAGGCCCCCAATGAAAAACTGTTTTTT. Translated, it gives CASSHNRQAPNEKLFF.

V gene TRBV3-1 (or the pseudogene TRBV3-2) combines with J gene TRBJ1-6, with 7 bases that match TRBD1. Unmatched junction bases numbered 10, after V lost 5 bases and J lost 9 bases. CDR1 and CDR2 from the germline V gene are LGHDT and YNNKEL (reference sequence). CDR3 length equals 15 residues. DNA of the CDR3: TGTGCCAGCAGCACCGGACAGGCGTCGGGTTCACCCCTCCACTTT. It yields the protein CASSTGQASGSPLHF.